A single sample gave rise to the 17 T cell receptor beta chains below, sequenced in a study of T cells expressing NK-cell markers. TCRdb reanalyzed the 5' RACE reads, giving one entry per CDR3 protein sequence and no DNA. This repertoire includes some 120,000 distinct CDR3 sequences. Sequenced input: blood T cells: a sorted CD56 or NKG2C T cell subset, CD4+ or CD8+ T cells, or bulk PBMC T cells (not recorded which). The receptors stem from a woman aged 18 to 75 in good health.

The chain uses TRBV11-1 and TRBJ2-3; the TCRdb D gene call, TRBD2, has no DNA to confirm it. The CDR3 has 17 residues. The germline V gene has CDR1 SGHAT and CDR2 FQDESV (reference sequence). The CDR3 loop is CASSPTSGRTSTDTQYF.

This chain uses TRBV7-9 with TRBJ1-1; TCRdb's assignment of TRBD1 cannot be checked, as there is no DNA. The CDR3 spans 15 residues. Germline assignment: CDR1 SEHNR and CDR2 FQNEAQ (reference sequence). CDR3 sequence: CASSRTDSLNTEAFF.

The J gene is TRBJ2-6, the V gene TRBV6-5. The germline CDR1 and CDR2 sequences are MNHEY and SVGAGI. The CDR3 is 15 residues long. The CDR3 spells CASSYDFSGANVLTF.

The V call is TRBV5-4, the J call TRBJ2-5. The length of the CDR3 is 13 residues. CDR1 is SGHNT, CDR2 YYREEE, per germline (reference sequence). The CDR3 is CASSPANQETQYF.

The V and J genes are TRBV7-9 and TRBJ1-2; the TCRdb D gene call, TRBD1, has no DNA to confirm it. Looked up from germline, CDR1 is SEHNR and CDR2 is FQNEAQ (reference sequence). This CDR3 is 13 amino acids long. The CDR3 is CASTDRDQGDYTF.

The chain combines TRBV20-1 with TRBJ2-1; no DNA is available, so the TRBD2 call from TCRdb remains unchecked. Germline CDR1 reads DFQATT; CDR2 reads SNEGSKA (reference sequence). The CDR3 loop spans 17 amino acids. Here the CDR3 reads CSARGRVAEGDYNEQFF.

This sequence joins TRBV7-2 and TRBJ2-1; TCRdb's D gene call, TRBD2, goes unchecked for lack of DNA. The CDR3 sequence is 15 residues long. Germline lookup yields CDR1 SGHTA and CDR2 FQGNSA. CDR3 region: CASSFLAGGLGEQFF.

This chain links TRBV6-4 with TRBJ1-2. The CDR3 is 13 amino acids. CDR1 is MRHNA, CDR2 SNTAGT, per germline. CDR3 residues: CASSDSALGGYTF.

This rearrangement joins TRBV20-1 to TRBJ2-1; lacking DNA, the TRBD2 call made by TCRdb goes unchecked. CDR3 length: 14 residues. Germline CDR1 is DFQATT and CDR2 is SNEGSKA (reference sequence). Here the CDR3 reads CSASTSGSKAKQFF.

The rearrangement uses TRBV10-1 and TRBJ2-5; TCRdb picks TRBD2, but there is no DNA to check that call. Germline V gene data show CDR1 as WNHNN and CDR2 as SYGVQD (reference sequence). The CDR3 is 15 residues long. CDR3 in amino acids: CASSVGLAGGETQYF.

The chain carries TRBV20-1 and TRBJ1-3; TCRdb gives TRBD1 as the D gene, but with no DNA this cannot be confirmed. This CDR3 region has 15 residues. Germline CDR1 reads DFQATT; CDR2 reads SNEGSKA (reference sequence). The CDR3 is CSALPVGDSGNTIYF.

The rearrangement joins TRBV7-6 to TRBJ2-2. The CDR3 length is 14 residues. Germline CDR1 SGHVS, CDR2 FNYEAQ. CDR3 sequence reads: CASSPSLGVGELFF.

J is TRBJ2-1 and V is TRBV4-3; TCRdb lists TRBD2, though no DNA is available to test this call. Looked up from germline, CDR1 is LGHNA and CDR2 is YSLEER. The CDR3 runs 16 residues. CDR3 protein: CASSQEGAGGRNEQFF.

The chain is built from TRBV30 and TRBJ2-1; the D gene TCRdb calls, TRBD2, cannot be checked with no DNA. This CDR3 comprises 12 residues. Per the germline V gene, CDR1 is GTSNPN and CDR2 is SVGIG (reference sequence). The CDR3 reads CAWTRWEGEQFF.

This rearrangement joins TRBV5-1 to TRBJ1-1. CDR3 length: 13 amino acids. Germline-derived CDR1 and CDR2 are SGHRS and YFSETQ. CDR3: CASSLANQAEAFF.

The gene calls are TRBV19 and TRBJ1-1; as DNA is missing, the TRBD1 call by TCRdb cannot be tested. This CDR3 has 13 residues. Germline V gene sequence: CDR1 LNHDA, CDR2 SQIVND (reference sequence). CDR3 sequence: CASRTGMNTEAFF.

The chain uses TRBV28 and TRBJ2-5; no DNA is available, so the TRBD2 call from TCRdb remains unchecked. Germline CDR1 and CDR2: MDHEN and SYDVKM. The CDR3 contains 17 residues. CDR3 sequence: CASSLLSPSGSRETQYF.